The sequence of this TCR beta chain was determined in a study of identical twins. A single record per CDR3 protein comes from TCRdb applying MiXCR to the 5' RACE reads. The sample lists a few hundred thousand distinct CDR3 sequences, around 9.6% seen once, with around 3.2% in the top ten. The CDR3 consists of 11 residues. The germline CDR1 and CDR2 sequences are MNHEY and SVGAGI. These data also formed part of another study, on yellow fever vaccine responses in identical twins.

The source material was PBMCs. V is TRBV6-5 and J is TRBJ2-1; no firm D call. The sequence came from a woman aged 18-35 years in good health. The CDR3 loop is CATVGYNEQFF. As DNA, the CDR3 is TGTGCTACAGTGGGGTACAATGAGCAGTTCTTC.